The clone carrying this T cell receptor beta chain came up a few times. CDR3 length equals 14 residues. In germline, CDR1 is SEHNR, CDR2 FQNEAQ (reference sequence). V was clipped by 5 bases and J by 2 bases, with 12 bases between them. One entry per CDR3 protein, called by TCRdb with MiXCR from the 5' RACE reads. The repertoire consists of roughly 630,000 distinct CDR3 sequences, with roughly 7.2% occurring once and the leading ten covering 1.6%. The record originates from a study of identical twins. These data were also reused for a study on yellow fever vaccine responses in identical twins.

The sequenced material came from PBMCs. This TCR derives from a woman aged 18 to 35 in good health. V usage is TRBV7-9 and J usage is TRBJ2-5; D call uncertain. In DNA, the CDR3 is TGTGCCAGCAGCAAAACTACGATACAAGAGACCCAGTACTTC. Protein sequence: CASSKTTIQETQYF.